This TCR beta chain was sequenced in a study of cytomegalovirus exposure and HLA in healthy donors. Notes on the study in general: The authors assumed roughly uniform sequencing depth across donors for presence/absence analyses.

Notes on this clone: Its target is unknown.

60 Vbeta and 13 Jbeta primers were used in PCR. Generated by immunoSEQ multiplex PCR, the TCRdb table keeps only in-frame clones and is missing some. The table has fewer than 150,000 clones, approximately 80% seen once. Sequenced input: PBMCs. The sequence was collected from a middle-aged woman in good health and CMV-seropositive.

DNA of the CDR3: TGTGCCAGCAGTTACGGGCGCACAGATACGCAGTATTTT. Protein sequence: CASSYGRTDTQYF. The V call is TRBV6-6, the J call TRBJ2-3; D not resolved. The length of the CDR3 is 13 residues. Germline V CDR1 and CDR2: MNHNY, SVGAGI (reference sequence). V was trimmed by 2 bases and J by 1 base, leaving 4 bases between them.